What follows describes a single TCR beta chain. The target of this receptor is not known. The record has no base qualities; no much larger clone is one base away. This entry belongs to a study of blood T cell repertoires in COVID-19 (dated by TCRdb to between 2020 and 2021). In terms of the full investigation: Samples from collaborators originated in the United States, Italy and Spain and spanned both the acute and convalescent phases of COVID-19. The samples were drawn from two sources: the first 160 participants of the ongoing ImmuneRACE study, and 1,254 subjects contributed by 6 global collaborators. The dataset comprised deeply sampled blood TCRbeta repertoires from subjects exposed to, actively infected with, or recovered from COVID-19. Where available, HLA class I and class II types were taken from metadata supplied by the sample provider and were not determined by assay-based typing. A de-identified subject ID, COVID-19 status, age in years and sex were almost always included in the sample metadata. The repertoires were released in a freely available public database intended as a resource for research on the immune response to SARS-CoV-2. The prospective study material was composed of cDNA or gDNA derived from T cells, B-cell-depleted T cells, or PBMCs.

What the research found in general, with its limitations: Clinical and demographic metadata were provided uncurated, with the amount varying by source and participant.

The immunoSEQ Assay, a bias-controlled multiplex PCR, was used to amplify TCRbeta CDR3 regions from genomic DNA. From the authors' description of their analysis: The number of nucleated cells in each sample was estimated from the amplification of reference gene primers within the assay. To quantify the absolute abundance of each unique TCRbeta CDR3 rearrangement, sequence reads were collapsed and filtered. Productive Simpson clonality was computed per sample as the square root of Simpson's diversity index over productive rearrangements. Entries here come from immuneACCESS through TCRdb and include only in-frame sequences with V and J called. Some clones fail to appear in such tables; in the studies checked, an unresolved V gene covers under half of the shortfall, and the cause of the remainder is unknown. V, J and clone size were drawn from that table, and D and trimming were deduced from the DNA. The sample table holds under 200,000 clones, of which about 88% were seen once. The ten largest clones add up to 5.5% to 7% of the sample.

Collaborating institutions collected whole blood in K2EDTA tubes following their own protocols. For TCRbeta analysis, collaborators shipped samples as frozen whole blood, isolated PBMCs, or DNA extracted from either of those sample types. Specimen: peripheral blood. The clonotype comes from a middle-aged man with active or convalescent COVID-19.

The sequenced DNA is TGTGCCAGCAGTCCCACTAGCGCCCGCACAGATACGCAGTATTTT. Its coded protein is CASSPTSARTDTQYF. The rearrangement joined TRBV6-6 to TRBJ2-3; 7 nucleotides in the junction match TRBD2. CDR1 and CDR2, looked up from the germline V gene (reference sequence), are MNHNY and SVGAGI. V ends up 5 bases short and J 1 base short, with an unmatched junction base count of 6. The CDR3 runs 15 amino acids, cysteine and phenylalanine included. The retained sequence is limited to the CDR3, 45 bases, with the frame set at the first base.